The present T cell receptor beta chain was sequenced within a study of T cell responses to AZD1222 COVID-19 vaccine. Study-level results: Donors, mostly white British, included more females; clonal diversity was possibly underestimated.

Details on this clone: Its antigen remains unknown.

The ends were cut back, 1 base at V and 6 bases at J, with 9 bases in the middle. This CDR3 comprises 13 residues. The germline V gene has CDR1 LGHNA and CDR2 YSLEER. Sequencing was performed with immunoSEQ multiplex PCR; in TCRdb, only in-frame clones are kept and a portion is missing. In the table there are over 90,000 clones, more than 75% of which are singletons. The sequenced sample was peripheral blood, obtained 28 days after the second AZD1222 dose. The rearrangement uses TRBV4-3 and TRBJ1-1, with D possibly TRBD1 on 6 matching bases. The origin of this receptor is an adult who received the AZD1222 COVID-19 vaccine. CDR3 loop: CASSQVGQAEAFF. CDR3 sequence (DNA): TGCGCCAGCAGCCAAGTGGGACAAGCTGAAGCTTTCTTT.